The 10 T cell receptor beta chains listed next were all sequenced from one sample in a study of T cells after yellow fever vaccination. TCRdb reprocessed the 5' RACE reads via MiXCR and lists one record per CDR3 protein. The sample lists some 250,000 distinct CDR3 sequences, roughly 4% seen once, with about 19% in the top ten. The source was PBMCs, collected 15 days after the yellow fever booster vaccination. The receptors originated from a man younger than 35 who received the YFV17D yellow fever vaccine.

Many counts were recorded for this clonotype. V gene TRBV20-1 combines with J gene TRBJ2-1, with TRBD2 matching 11 bases. The germline CDR1 and CDR2 sequences are DFQATT and SNEGSKA (reference sequence). V lost 4 bases to trimming and J lost 6 bases; unmatched junction nucleotides: 8. The CDR3 has 15 amino acids. The CDR3 here is CSATLASGGPNEQFF. The CDR3 region has the DNA TGCAGTGCTACCCTAGCTAGCGGGGGGCCCAATGAGCAGTTCTTC.

This clonotype was seen repeatedly, ten times or more. This chain uses TRBV6-5 with TRBJ2-5; no firm D call. Germline V gene lookup returns CDR1 MNHEY and CDR2 SVGAGI. This CDR3 region has 14 residues. Trimming removed 6 bases at V and 4 bases at J, with 15 bases between. Here the CDR3 reads CASSHAWGRETQYF. DNA of the CDR3: TGTGCCAGCAGCCACGCATGGGGTCGAGAGACCCAGTACTTC.

Ten or more counts support this clonotype. The CDR3 here is CASSRESYEQYF. The CDR3 bases are TGTGCCAGCTCACGCGAATCCTACGAGCAGTACTTC. This chain joins TRBV18 and TRBJ2-7; no reliable D call. The CDR3 loop spans 12 amino acids. Germline-derived CDR1 and CDR2 are KGHSH and LQKENI. Trimming took off 4 bases at V and 1 base at J, with 5 bases between the two ends.

This clonotype was recorded at least ten times. The chain uses TRBV5-4 and TRBJ2-6, with D perhaps TRBD1 (5 bases). The germline CDR1 and CDR2 sequences are SGHNT and YYREEE (reference sequence). Trimming took 2 bases from V and 0 from J, leaving 9 bases between them. This CDR3 contains 16 residues. The CDR3 region has the DNA TGTGCCAGCAGCTTCTACAGGAACTCTGGGGCCAACGTCCTGACTTTC. Translating it yields CASSFYRNSGANVLTF.

This clonotype showed up just a few times. The V and J genes are TRBV19 and TRBJ2-5; D remains ambiguous. Germline CDR1 is LNHDA and CDR2 is SQIVND (reference sequence). The V end was cut by 3 bases, the J end by 0 bases, with 11 bases between. This CDR3 has 15 amino acids. CDR3 residues: CASSMVPEHQETQYF. DNA of the CDR3: TGTGCCAGTAGTATGGTGCCCGAACACCAAGAGACCCAGTACTTC. Variable domain in full (rest from reference TRBV19 and TRBJ2-5): DGGITQSPKYLFRKEGQNVTLSCEQNLNHDAMYWYRQDPGQGLRLIYYSQIVNDFQKGDIAEGYSVSREKKESFPLTVTSAQKNPTAFYLCASSMVPEHQETQYFGPGTRLLVL.

This clonotype was recorded at least ten times. CDR3 DNA sequence: TGTGCCAGCGTTCCCGAGACAGGGGCCCACGAGCAGTACTTC. This encodes CASVPETGAHEQYF. V and J are TRBV2 and TRBJ2-7; the match to TRBD1 covers 8 bases. CDR1 and CDR2 (germline): SNHLY, FYNNEI. V lost 8 bases and J lost 5; bases outside the gene matches: 11. The CDR3 has 14 amino acids. Together with reference TRBV2 and TRBJ2-7, the CDR3 gives the full variable domain: EPEVTQTPSHQVTQMGQEVILRCVPISNHLYFYWYRQILGQKVEFLVSFYNNEISEKSEIFDDQFSVERPDGSNFTLKIRSTKLEDSAMYFCASVPETGAHEQYFGPGTRLTVT.

The table lists this clonotype with many counts. This chain joins TRBV20-1 and TRBJ2-3, with a possible D match to TRBD1 (7 bases). Per the germline V gene, CDR1 is DFQATT and CDR2 is SNEGSKA (reference sequence). This CDR3 has 13 amino acids. The CDR3 here is CSPRGVGGDTQYF. CDR3 in DNA: TGCAGCCCCAGGGGGGTTGGGGGAGATACGCAGTATTTT.

This clonotype was detected ten times or more. V is TRBV9 and J is TRBJ1-2, with TRBD1 matching over 7 bases. The CDR3 totals 16 residues. The germline CDR1 and CDR2 sequences are SGDLS and YYNGEE. Losses at the gene ends were 4 bases for V and 6 bases for J; bases not matched to a gene: 15. CDR3 nucleotide sequence: TGTGCCAGCAGCCCCGGGGTGACAGGGTTGAGGGATGGCTACACCTTC. This encodes CASSPGVTGLRDGYTF.

This clonotype came up many times. The chain carries TRBV5-1 and TRBJ2-1, with D perhaps being TRBD1 or TRBD2 (5 bases each). Trimming cost V 0 bases and J 1 base, with 14 bases left between them. The CDR3 runs to 17 residues. Germline V CDR1 and CDR2: SGHRS, YFSETQ. CDR3 bases: TGCGCCAGCAGCTTGGTAACCGGGACGAGTTCCTACAATGAGCAGTTCTTC. Its translation is CASSLVTGTSSYNEQFF. Looking up the rest from reference TRBV5-1 and TRBJ2-1 gives the full variable domain: KAGVTQTPRYLIKTRGQQVTLSCSPISGHRSVSWYQQTPGQGLQFLFEYFSETQRNKGNFPGRFSGRQFSNSRSEMNVSTLELGDSALYLCASSLVTGTSSYNEQFFGPGTRLTVL.

In this sample, this clonotype turned up many times. The rearrangement joins TRBV29-1 to TRBJ2-4; 10 nucleotides agree with TRBD2. Germline lookup yields CDR1 SQVTM and CDR2 ANQGSEA. The CDR3 is made up of 14 amino acids. The trim removed 4 bases at V and 9 bases at J, leaving 9 bases unmatched. The CDR3 loop is CSVGDSGGLSIQYF. For the CDR3, the DNA is TGCAGCGTTGGTGATAGCGGGGGGTTAAGCATTCAGTACTTC.